These 12 T cell receptor beta chains share one sample of origin, sequenced in a study of T cells after posttransplantation cyclophosphamide (dated by TCRdb to the mid-2010s). The method behind the library was the immunoSEQ multiplex PCR assay. As stored in TCRdb, this immuneACCESS dataset retains in-frame rearrangements with V and J assigned. A fraction of the clones does not appear; measured against another copy, unresolved V genes explain less than half of the discrepancy, and the remainder lacks a known reason. In this sample the table shows 30,000 or so clones, around nine tenths of which occur a single time. The top ten constitute about 15% of the sample. The sample was PBMCs. These receptors all come from a woman between 40 and 55 years old with a blood cancer, CMV-positive, and with a related stem cell donor.

The chain employs TRBV6-5 and TRBJ1-1; possibly TRBD1 for D (5 bases). Germline CDR1 is MNHEY and CDR2 is SVGAGI. This CDR3 region has 14 residues. The V and J ends lost 6 bases and 1 base respectively, with 12 bases between them. The chain's CDR3 is CASSRLQANTEAFF. Here the CDR3 DNA reads TGTGCCAGCAGCCGCCTACAGGCGAACACTGAAGCTTTCTTT.

J is TRBJ1-1 and V is TRBV19, with D tentatively TRBD1 (5 bases). The CDR3 loop spans 15 amino acids. V lost 6 bases, J lost 0 bases, and 14 bases lay in between. Germline values: CDR1 LNHDA, CDR2 SQIVND (reference sequence). The CDR3 loop reads CASSTLTALNTEAFF. CDR3 in DNA: TGTGCCAGTAGCACTTTGACAGCGCTGAACACTGAAGCTTTCTTT.

The rearrangement joins TRBV5-1 to TRBJ2-1; weak D call: TRBD2 (7 bases). With 3 bases removed from V and 8 bases from J, the gap between germline ends came to 15 bases. Germline CDR1 reads SGHRS; CDR2 reads YFSETQ. The CDR3 contains 14 residues. The CDR3 here is CASSWRRGPDEQFF. The CDR3 DNA is TGCGCCAGCAGCTGGAGGCGGGGGCCCGATGAGCAGTTCTTC.

This chain connects TRBV18 to TRBJ1-5; the D gene is possibly TRBD1 (5 bases). Germline CDR1 reads KGHSH; CDR2 reads LQKENI. CDR3 length: 15 amino acids. V lost 3 bases, J lost 2 bases, and 11 bases lay in between. Here the CDR3 reads CASSPEGGGNQPQHF. CDR3 nucleotides: TGTGCCAGCTCACCGGAGGGAGGGGGCAATCAGCCCCAGCATTTT.

The sample holds a few counts of this clone. The CDR3 sequence is CAIPGGFRRTTNEKLFF. CDR3 in DNA: TGCGCCATCCCGGGGGGTTTCAGGCGGACAACTAATGAAAAACTGTTTTTT. V and J are TRBV10-1 and TRBJ1-4, with D perhaps matching TRBD1 (5 bases). V dropped 10 bases and J dropped 0 bases, with 21 bases sitting between them. The CDR3 sequence is 17 residues long. CDR1 is WNHNN and CDR2 is SYGVQD in the germline V gene (reference sequence).

The chain links TRBV5-1 to TRBJ1-2; D unclear. The CDR3 spans 14 residues. V shed 0 bases and J shed 5 bases, with 11 bases lying between them. The V gene's germline CDR1 is SGHRS and CDR2 YFSETQ. CDR3 residues: CASSLETEEYGYTF. The CDR3 DNA reads TGCGCCAGCAGCTTGGAAACGGAGGAGTATGGCTACACCTTC.

The chain carries TRBV19 and TRBJ1-1, with a possible D match to TRBD1 (6 bases). Germline-derived CDR1 and CDR2 are LNHDA and SQIVND (reference sequence). V was cut by 6 bases and J by 11 bases, with 19 bases left in between. CDR3 length equals 13 residues. The CDR3 here is CASRSRDIPWAFF. CDR3 bases: TGTGCCAGTAGAAGCCGGGACATCCCGTGGGCTTTCTTT.

This clone was detected only once. The chain employs TRBV5-6 and TRBJ1-4; TRBD1 matches 7 bases. This CDR3 has 14 residues. Looked up from germline, CDR1 is SGHDT and CDR2 is YYEEEE. The junction had 5 bases not matched to a gene; V was cut back by 2 bases and J by 7 bases. In nucleotides, the CDR3 is TGTGCCAGCAGCTTTACAGGGGTCGGTGAAAAACTGTTTTTT. It codes for CASSFTGVGEKLFF. Looking up the rest from reference TRBV5-6 and TRBJ1-4 gives the full variable domain: DAGVTQSPTHLIKTRGQQVTLRCSPKSGHDTVSWYQQALGQGPQFIFQYYEEEERQRGNFPDRFSGHQFPNYSSELNVNALLLGDSALYLCASSFTGVGEKLFFGSGTQLSVL.

This chain connects TRBV14 to TRBJ2-7; D perhaps matches TRBD2 (5 bases). CDR1 is SGHDN and CDR2 is FVKESK in the germline V gene. Trimming stripped 0 bases from V and 7 bases from J, with 16 bases between. The CDR3 is made up of 15 amino acids. Written as DNA, the CDR3 is TGTGCCAGCAGCCAAGATTTAGGAGGTTTTGGGGAGCAGTACTTC. Protein: CASSQDLGGFGEQYF.

This chain connects TRBV9 to TRBJ2-7; the match to TRBD1 covers 7 bases. V was clipped by 1 base and J by 2 bases; unmatched bases: 6. This CDR3 spans 15 amino acids. CDR1 is SGDLS and CDR2 is YYNGEE in the germline V gene. In DNA form, the CDR3 reads TGTGCCAGCAGCGTACGGACAGGCGACCCCTACGAGCAGTACTTC. Its translation: CASSVRTGDPYEQYF.

Remarks on this clone: At one of its ends the junction is not consistent with the germline gene, which may arise from a read error. This sequence joins TRBV7-7 and TRBJ2-5, with D unclear. Germline assignment: CDR1 SSHAT and CDR2 FNYEAQ (reference sequence). CDR3 size: 14 residues. CDR3 region: CASSLWASQETQYF. The CDR3 bases are TGTGCTAGCAGCTTATGGGCCTCCCAAGAGACCCAGTACTTC.

The chain combines TRBV6-1 with TRBJ1-1; unclear D gene. V lost 5 bases and J lost 2, with 3 bases in between. This CDR3 comprises 11 residues. From germline, CDR1 is MNHNS and CDR2 SASEGT. The CDR3: CASSPNTEAFF. The CDR3 DNA reads TGTGCCAGCAGTCCTAACACTGAAGCTTTCTTT.